This T cell receptor beta chain was found in a study of shared clonotypes between healthy human individuals. This clone was observed once. The table came from immunoSEQ multiplex PCR; TCRdb's copy has only in-frame clones and leaves some out. This sample has about 500,000 clones, with 75% to 80% found just once. The sequence was obtained from a middle-aged woman in good health. Some clones in this sample may be carry-over from other donors' samples. Sequenced sample: PBMCs.

CDR3 coding DNA: TGTGCCAGCAGAAGAATGGACAGGGTAGGCGAGCAGTACTTC. This gives the protein CASRRMDRVGEQYF. The chain recombines TRBV27 with TRBJ2-7, with 8 bases lining up with TRBD1. V was pared by 6 bases and J by 6 bases, with 10 bases of the junction left unmatched. Germline V gene data show CDR1 as MNHEY and CDR2 as SMNVEV (reference sequence). The CDR3 loop spans 14 amino acids.